This T cell receptor beta chain was sequenced for a study of naive and memory T cell subsets (dated by TCRdb to about 2017). Some background on the complete study: An open-source, UMI-based TCR alpha and beta sequencing pipeline was applied to sorted naive and memory peripheral blood T cell subsets. The results of the functional CMV T cell responses matched the IgG serology results in every case. RNA was DNase-treated and reverse transcribed with TCR constant-region primers, mostly using SuperScript III. Overall results and qualifications from the work: TCR abundance followed a power law whose exponent differed between naive and memory subsets but was consistent across the three individuals. Clonotypes were defined as single alpha or beta chain sequences, not paired alpha/beta receptors. Following error correction, more than 85% of naive TCR sequences occurred only once, which made naive abundance distributions much steeper than those of memory subsets. In both CD4 and CD8 cells, a rise in Gini index and a fall in Shannon and inverse Simpson diversity were observed from naive through CM, EM and EMRA. The repertoire findings for the naive and memory subsets could not be validated, as no ground truth was available. RNA-based TCR counts may be affected by expression changes linked to T cell activation and differentiation.

From the second PCR step onward, the TCR alpha chain libraries and the TCR beta chain libraries were amplified separately. Donor CMV status was determined by IFNgamma production from CD4+ T cells after overnight stimulation of fresh PBMCs with CMV viral lysate. Miltenyi beads were used first to positively select CD4 T cells, and CD8 T cells were then positively selected from the CD4-negative fraction. After staining for CD3, CD4, CD8, CD45RA, CD27 and a live/dead dye, cells were sorted on a BD Aria II into four subsets based on CD45RA and CD27. Blood came from three healthy volunteers, each fractionated into CD4 and CD8 T cells and then into four differentiation subsets. Approximately 0.13 L of peripheral blood was drawn per donor, and PBMC were isolated by Ficoll-Paque PLUS density-gradient centrifugation. The sorted cells were lysed in RLT buffer, after which RNA was extracted using a Qiagen RNeasy kit and kept at -80 degrees C.

The CDR3 holds 15 amino acids from the cysteine to the phenylalanine. The retained sequence is limited to the CDR3, 45 bases, with the frame set at the first base. From the germline V gene, CDR1 is SQVTM and CDR2 is ANQGSEA. For this chain, trimming is 6 bases at the V end and 2 bases at the J end, and the number of junction bases without a gene match is 6. This clonotype came up a few times. Its antigen has not been determined. Per-base quality was not reported, and no clone a single base away is much larger than it. The protocol used for the library was UMI-ligation and nested PCR. The beta constant-region primer was an equimolar mix of two oligonucleotides covering both TRBC1 and TRBC2. A single-stranded oligonucleotide containing the SP2 primer and a 12-nucleotide UMI was joined to the 3' end of the cDNA by T4 RNA ligase 1. The ligated cDNA went through four rounds of PCR with nested alpha and beta constant-region primers together with the SP2 primer. The ligation reaction was kept at 16 degrees C for roughly 19-25 hours. PCR2 was typically run as a SYBR Green qPCR and stopped at a predetermined threshold to prevent over-amplification. Apart from the first purification, every purification step used Agencourt AMPure XP magnetic beads. Library amounts were measured by Qubit and library quality was assessed on a TapeStation, where the main peak was expected at around 650 bp. Pooled libraries were sequenced on an Illumina MiSeq using v2 2x251 paired-end kits, and typically roughly 0.85-2 million reads were obtained per sample. Each sample was pooled at 4 nM, and roughly 4.5-7% PhiX was included to help cluster recognition. Concerning the study's data processing: FASTQ reads processed by Demultiplexor were assigned V and J genes by Decombinator through tag matching that tolerated a single base-pair mismatch. UMIs were used by Collapsinator to correct both sequencing errors and frequency errors arising from PCR heterogeneity. TCRs were translated and CDR3s were extracted from the conserved cysteine to the FGXG phenylalanine by CDR3Translator, with non-productive sequences being flagged. Gini, Shannon entropy and inverse Simpson indices were calculated on repertoires that had been subsampled to equal numbers of UMI-defined TCRs. Power-law fits to clonotype abundance distributions were performed by maximum likelihood within the linear range. Similar UMI counts, unique TCR numbers and clonal distributions were obtained with the pipeline and with MIGEC on one naive CD8 sample. Repertoires were searched for several thousand CMV-associated CDR3 sequences compiled from VDJdb and a published dataset. TCRdb handled the public reads itself, with Q25 trimming in fastp and clone calling in MiXCR, and kept productive beta chains. Duplicate CDR3 protein sequences are folded into a single record with the most common DNA and genes. These V and J calls rely on TCRdb rather than the paper's analysis. The sample profile shows over 75,000 distinct CDR3 sequences; roughly 14% of them were found once. The ten biggest clones cover 0.75% to 1% of the sample.

Rearrangement joined TRBV29-1 to TRBJ2-3; 12 bases in the middle match TRBD2. This clonotype was sampled from a human donor in good health. Source material: central memory CD4+ T cells from blood. This specimen's cell subset or site label, interpreted: central memory, CD45RA- CD27+. The encoded CDR3 is CSVSGTSGSTDTQYF. In nucleotides, the sequence is TGCAGCGTATCCGGGACTAGCGGGTCCACAGATACGCAGTATTTT.